The 13 T cell receptor beta chains presented below share a single source sample, sequenced in a study of blood T cell repertoires in COVID-19. Sequenced by immunoSEQ multiplex PCR; TCRdb stores in-frame clones only, minus some. The data hold more than 90,000 clones, with less than 75% observed a single time. The sequencing input was peripheral blood. These receptors originate from a woman aged 60-75 years in a cohort sampled during active or convalescent COVID-19.

The chain combines TRBV6-2 or TRBV6-3 with TRBJ1-5; D unresolved. Looked up from germline, CDR1 is MNHEY and CDR2 is SVGEGT. The CDR3 runs to 16 residues. Trimming cost V 0 bases and J 8 bases, with 17 bases left between them. The DNA of the CDR3 is TGTGCCAGCAGTTACTCGATCGGGGAGGGATGGGAGCCCCAGCATTTT. Translation gives CASSYSIGEGWEPQHF.

This clone was seen ten or more times. J is TRBJ2-1 and V is TRBV18; 10 bases are shared with TRBD2. The CDR3 runs to 17 residues. Germline V CDR1 and CDR2: KGHSH, LQKENI. V was clipped by 3 bases and J by 0 bases; unmatched bases: 5. CDR3 nucleotide sequence: TGTGCCAGCTCACCTCTGCCTAGCGGGGGCTCCTACAATGAGCAGTTCTTC. As protein: CASSPLPSGGSYNEQFF.

This rearrangement joins TRBV19 to TRBJ1-1, with a possible D match to TRBD1 (6 bases). This CDR3 contains 14 residues. The germline V and J ends were trimmed by 5 bases and 4 bases, with 14 bases remaining between them. The V gene's germline CDR1 is LNHDA and CDR2 SQIVND (reference sequence). In nucleotides, the CDR3 is TGTGCCAGTAGTTTACAGGGAGGGAGCACTGAAGCTTTCTTT. Amino acid sequence: CASSLQGGSTEAFF.

In its sample, this clone was seen a few times. The chain uses TRBV3-1 (or the pseudogene TRBV3-2) and TRBJ2-7; 8 positions agree with TRBD1. CDR1 LGHDT and CDR2 YNNKEL come from the germline V gene (reference sequence). The V and J ends lost 4 bases and 5 bases, in that order; junction bases with no gene match: 7. The CDR3 extends over 14 amino acids. The CDR3 protein is CASSPSGQDDEQYF. CDR3 coding DNA: TGTGCCAGCAGCCCCTCGGGACAGGACGACGAGCAGTACTTC.

Here the CDR3 DNA reads TGTGCCAGCAGATTTCAGGGGGCTTGGACTGAAGCTTTCTTT. Its translation: CASRFQGAWTEAFF. The chain carries TRBV2 and TRBJ1-1; TRBD1 aligns across 8 bases. Germline V gives CDR1 SNHLY, CDR2 FYNNEI. The V gene end was trimmed by 6 bases and the J gene end by 5 bases; junction bases not matched to a gene: 8. The CDR3 covers 14 residues.

This clone turned up a few times. The V and J genes are TRBV18 and TRBJ2-3, with a weak D call TRBD1 (6 bases). Trimming stripped 1 base from V and 6 bases from J, with 17 bases between. There are 16 residues in the CDR3. Germline CDR1 reads KGHSH; CDR2 reads LQKENI. The CDR3 DNA is TGTGCCAGCTCACCACTTGGGGGCCCCAGCTCTGATACGCAGTATTTT. Its protein product is CASSPLGGPSSDTQYF.

The chain combines TRBV2 with TRBJ2-1; TRBD2 aligns across 11 bases. Germline V gives CDR1 SNHLY, CDR2 FYNNEI. V dropped 5 bases and J dropped 8; count of bases not matched to a gene: 8. This CDR3 is 15 amino acids long. In DNA form, the CDR3 reads TGTGCCAGCAGTAGCCTGACTAGCGGGGCCGATGAGCAGTTCTTC. Its translation: CASSSLTSGADEQFF.

The chain combines TRBV7-9 with TRBJ2-7, with 11 bases fitting TRBD1. The V gene's germline CDR1 is SEHNR and CDR2 FQNEAQ (reference sequence). Trimming cost V 5 bases and J 5 bases; bases outside gene matches: 8. This CDR3 has 15 amino acids. The CDR3 here is CASSPRDRGLDEQYF. CDR3 bases: TGTGCCAGCAGCCCCCGGGACAGGGGGTTGGACGAGCAGTACTTC.

The chain has TRBV6-2 or TRBV6-3 and TRBJ2-2; TRBD2 matches at 14 bases. The germline V gene has CDR1 MNHEY and CDR2 SVGEGT. The CDR3 sequence is 20 residues long. Unmatched junction bases numbered 9, after V lost 0 bases and J lost 3 bases. The CDR3 reads CASSYSILTSGGGHTGELFF. Here the CDR3 DNA reads TGTGCCAGCAGTTACTCGATACTGACTAGCGGGGGGGGTCACACCGGGGAGCTGTTTTTT.

This rearrangement joins TRBV19 to TRBJ1-5; D not certain. Trimming removed 3 bases at V and 0 bases at J, with 15 bases between. Germline V lookup: CDR1 LNHDA, CDR2 SQIVND (reference sequence). The CDR3 runs to 17 residues. The CDR3 DNA is TGTGCCAGTAGTATCGGAGCGCGGAGGAATAGCAATCAGCCCCAGCATTTT. Translated, it gives CASSIGARRNSNQPQHF.

The V gene is TRBV7-9, the J gene TRBJ1-1, with 8 bases lining up with TRBD1. V trimming: 11 bases; J trimming: 5 bases; junction bases outside the gene matches: 10. The CDR3 is made up of 13 amino acids. Germline V gene data show CDR1 as SEHNR and CDR2 as FQNEAQ (reference sequence). The CDR3 protein is CAVDRGTFTEAFF. The CDR3 region has the DNA TGTGCCGTAGACAGGGGAACATTTACTGAAGCTTTCTTT.

This chain joins TRBV7-9 and TRBJ2-4, with 8 bases identical to TRBD2. CDR3 size: 17 residues. The germline gives CDR1 SEHNR, CDR2 FQNEAQ (reference sequence). After removal of 1 base from V and 3 bases from J, the junction contained 8 bases not matched to a gene. The CDR3 region has the DNA TGTGCCAGCAGCTTAGTGAATGCGGGGGGTGTCAAAAACATTCAGTACTTC. Translating it yields CASSLVNAGGVKNIQYF.

The chain combines TRBV19 with TRBJ2-7; possibly TRBD1 for D (5 bases). CDR3 length equals 12 residues. Per germline, CDR1 LNHDA and CDR2 SQIVND (reference sequence). With 7 bases removed from V and 5 bases from J, the gap between germline ends came to 12 bases. The CDR3 coding sequence is TGTGCCAGTAATACAGGCGGCCACGAGCAGTACTTC. Translating gives CASNTGGHEQYF.